This T cell receptor (beta chain) was identified in a study of blood T cell repertoires in COVID-19. At the level of the study: Nucleic acid was either cDNA or gDNA, and it came from T cells, B-cell-depleted T cells, or PBMCs.

Deletions cut 3 bases from V and 0 bases from J, with 7 bases between. Germline lookup yields CDR1 LNHDA and CDR2 SQIVND (reference sequence). The CDR3 contains 14 residues. TCRdb's copy holds only in-frame clones and misses some; the assay was immunoSEQ multiplex PCR. Among roughly 100,000 clones listed, about 84% were seen once. The specimen sequenced was peripheral blood. J is TRBJ2-3 and V is TRBV19; D remains unclear. The receptor was isolated from a woman aged 55 to 70 with acute or convalescent COVID-19. CDR3 sequence: CASSMSSSTDTQYF. CDR3 bases: TGTGCCAGTAGTATGAGTTCTAGCACAGATACGCAGTATTTT. Full variable domain (missing parts from reference TRBV19 and TRBJ2-3): DGGITQSPKYLFRKEGQNVTLSCEQNLNHDAMYWYRQDPGQGLRLIYYSQIVNDFQKGDIAEGYSVSREKKESFPLTVTSAQKNPTAFYLCASSMSSSTDTQYFGPGTRLTVL.